The rows below give T cell receptor beta chains drawn from one sample of a study of graft-versus-host responses after intestinal transplantation. The antigens for these receptors are not known. Clones were sequenced by immunoSEQ multiplex PCR, and TCRdb holds only the in-frame ones, with some missing. The sample has over 80,000 clones, roughly 91% seen once. Source: unstimulated CD4+ T cells sorted from spleen or lymph node cells, taken before transplant. Receptor source: a human donor who was the organ donor for an intestinal transplant. Both conserved end residues are part of each CDR3. The D gene is left open where the match is weak. Only some rows state a clone size, as once, few, many or a class for expanded clones.

TRBV9	TRBJ2-4	15	-	-	TGTGCCAGCAGCCTAGCGGGACAGGGAGGAAACATTCAGTACTTC	CASSLAGQGGNIQYF
TRBV7-9	TRBJ1-1	13	-	-	TGTGCCAGCACCCTGGGGCAGTACACTGAAGCTTTCTTT	CASTLGQYTEAFF
TRBV6-1	TRBJ1-1	12	-	-	TGTGCCAGCACCATGGGGAGGTCTGAAGCTTTCTTT	CASTMGRSEAFF
TRBV12-5	TRBJ2-5	16	TRBD2	-	TGTGCTAGTGGTTTGGTAAGGCCTAGCGGACAAGAGACCCAGTACTTC	CASGLVRPSGQETQYF
TRBV7-3	TRBJ1-1	13	-	-	TGTGCCAGCAGCTTAAAAAGGGGCAGGGAAGCTTTCTTT	CASSLKRGREAFF
TRBV5-5	TRBJ1-6	16	TRBD1	-	TGTGCCAGCAGCGGGGGGACAGGGTCCTATAATTCACCCCTCCACTTT	CASSGGTGSYNSPLHF
TRBV20-1	TRBJ2-1	11	TRBD2	-	TGCAGTGCAACTAGCGGGCCCAGTGAGTTCTTC	CSATSGPSEFF
TRBV7-9	TRBJ2-6	15	TRBD1	-	TGTGCCAGCAGTCCCCAGGGGGCTGGGGCCAACGTCCTGACTTTC	CASSPQGAGANVLTF
TRBV4-2	TRBJ2-3	18	TRBD2	-	TGTGCCAGCAGCCAAGCGAAACTAGCGGGGGGCAACACAGATACGCAGTATTTT	CASSQAKLAGGNTDTQYF
TRBV4-1	TRBJ2-5	16	-	-	TGCGCCAGCAGCCATCTCACGCTCGGGGGTAAAGGGACCCAGTACTTC	CASSHLTLGGKGTQYF
TRBV7-7	TRBJ2-5	14	-	-	TGTGCTAGCAGCTTAGGGCGGGGATCAGAGACCCAGTACTTC	CASSLGRGSETQYF
TRBV16	TRBJ1-2	16	-	once	TGTGCCAGCAGCCAATGGACAGCGGGGGGAGACTATGGCTACACCTTC	CASSQWTAGGDYGYTF
TRBV11-2	TRBJ2-1	13	TRBD1	-	TGTGCCAGCAGCTGGACAGGGGTGAGTGAGCAGTTCTTC	CASSWTGVSEQFF
TRBV2	TRBJ2-3	14	TRBD1	-	TGTGCCAGCAGCCGGCAGGGGGCCACAGATACGCAGTATTTT	CASSRQGATDTQYF
TRBV5-4	TRBJ1-2	13	TRBD1	-	TGTGCCAGCAGCTGGACAGGAAACTATGGCTACACCTTC	CASSWTGNYGYTF
TRBV7-2	TRBJ1-1	15	TRBD1	-	TGTGCCAGCAGTCAACAGGGGGGCGGCACGCATGAAGCTTTCTTT	CASSQQGGGTHEAFF
TRBV11-2	TRBJ2-2	15	TRBD1	-	TGTGCCAGCAGCGGGCACAGGGGGCGTATCGGGGAGCTGTTTTTT	CASSGHRGRIGELFF
TRBV19	TRBJ2-5	14	TRBD2	-	TGTGCCAGTAGTATAGGGGCTAGCGGCGAGACCCAGTACTTC	CASSIGASGETQYF
TRBV19	TRBJ2-2	16	TRBD1	few	TGTGCCAGTACCCACCTCCGGGACAGGTACACCGGGGAGCTGTTTTTT	CASTHLRDRYTGELFF
TRBV5-1	TRBJ2-3	12	-	-	TGCGCCAGCAGCGAGTACACAGATACGCAGTATTTT	CASSEYTDTQYF
TRBV5-4	TRBJ2-7	15	-	-	TGTGCCAGCAGCTTTCAGGGGCCTCGTACCTACGAGCAGTACTTC	CASSFQGPRTYEQYF
TRBV7-2	TRBJ2-1	15	TRBD2	-	TGTGCCAGCAGCTTAGGGCCTAGCGGGTACAATGAGCAGTTCTTC	CASSLGPSGYNEQFF
TRBV30	TRBJ1-2	12	TRBD1	-	TGTGCCTGGGGACAGGGGGGCTATGGCTACACCTTC	CAWGQGGYGYTF
TRBV18	TRBJ1-2	15	-	-	TGTGCCAGCTCACCTGGACAGAAAGCTAACTATGGCTACACCTTC	CASSPGQKANYGYTF
TRBV28	TRBJ1-6	18	-	-	TGTGCCAGCAGTTTATACCCGCCGGATAGCCCTCCCAATTCACCCCTCCACTTT	CASSLYPPDSPPNSPLHF
TRBV6-1	TRBJ2-7	13	TRBD1	-	TGTGCCAGCAGCCGGGACAGGGCCTACGAGCAGTACTTC	CASSRDRAYEQYF
TRBV18	TRBJ1-2	16	-	-	TGTGCCAGCTCGCCTGTAACACAGTACTCTAACTATGGCTACACCTTC	CASSPVTQYSNYGYTF
TRBV2	TRBJ1-2	14	-	-	TGTGCCAGCAGGAACCCTACAGGGAAGGGTGGCTACACCTTC	CASRNPTGKGGYTF
TRBV19	TRBJ1-2	17	TRBD1	-	TGTGCCAGTAGTTTACAGACAGGGGTGGGAGCTAACTATGGCTACACCTTC	CASSLQTGVGANYGYTF
TRBV5-1	TRBJ2-7	14	TRBD2	-	TGCGCCAGCAACCCTTTAGCGGGTGCCTACGAGCAGTACTTC	CASNPLAGAYEQYF
TRBV7-9	TRBJ1-6	15	-	-	TGTGCCAGCAGCTTAGGAGAGACAGCTAATTCACCCCTCCACTTT	CASSLGETANSPLHF
TRBV5-1	TRBJ2-2	14	-	-	TGCGCCAGCAGATTAAACTACGCGTCCGGGGAGCTGTTTTTT	CASRLNYASGELFF
TRBV7-2	TRBJ2-6	15	-	once	TGTGCCAGCAGCCGCCGGGGCTCTGGGGCCAACGTCCTGACTTTC	CASSRRGSGANVLTF
TRBV4-2	TRBJ1-4	17	TRBD1	-	TGTGCCAGCAGACCTAACAGGGGTGTCACAACTAATGAAAAACTGTTTTTT	CASRPNRGVTTNEKLFF
TRBV5-5	TRBJ2-5	13	-	-	TGTGCCAGCAGCTTGGGGGCTCGAGAGACCCAGTACTTC	CASSLGARETQYF
TRBV7-2	TRBJ2-3	14	-	-	TGTGCCAGCAGCGGGCGGACTACCCCAGATACGCAGTATTTT	CASSGRTTPDTQYF
TRBV2	TRBJ1-5	14	-	-	TGTGCCAGCATGATTCAGGGGAGCAGTCAGCCCCAGCATTTT	CASMIQGSSQPQHF
TRBV7-2	TRBJ2-7	16	TRBD2	-	TGTGCCAGCAGCCCCTACCTCTCTAGCGGGTCCTACGAGCAGTACTTC	CASSPYLSSGSYEQYF
TRBV4-3	TRBJ1-5	14	-	once	TGCGCCAGCAGCCAAGACAGGTTAAATCAGCCCCAGCATTTT	CASSQDRLNQPQHF
TRBV18	TRBJ2-3	17	TRBD2	-	TGTGCCAGCTCACCGACACTAGCGGGGGGCCTCCCAGATACGCAGTATTTT	CASSPTLAGGLPDTQYF
TRBV7-3	TRBJ1-5	13	TRBD1	-	TGTGCCAGCAGCCCCGGACAGGTTCAGCCCCAGCATTTT	CASSPGQVQPQHF
TRBV11-2	TRBJ2-7	15	TRBD1	-	TGTGCCAGCAGCTTACCAGGGACAGGGTCCTACGAGCAGTACTTC	CASSLPGTGSYEQYF